This T cell receptor (beta chain) was recorded in a study of T cells in Graves' hyperthyroidism and ophthalmopathy. Regions amplified from RNA transcripts were the TCR beta CDR3 regions. In the first-round RT-PCR of the TCR CDR3, the HTBI primer set was used. MiXCR, applied by TCRdb to the multiplex PCR reads, yields one record per CDR3 protein. This sample carries fewer than 900,000 distinct CDR3 sequences, roughly a sixth of them seen once, and the ten largest clones take 16%. Study results and caveats: From stable hyperthyroidism, ophthalmopathy was set apart by a 13 V-J model. Before onset, by a median of around 6.4 months, the model predicted ophthalmopathy.

The V gene lost 7 bases and the J gene lost 1 base, with 14 bases spanning the gap. The CDR3 extends over 15 amino acids. Germline values: CDR1 MNHEY, CDR2 SVGEGT. Newly diagnosed hyperthyroidism, duration under 2 months, in patients aged 18 to 65. Diagnoses rested on clinical symptoms, serum thyroxine and TRAb, thyroid ultrasound and orbital computed tomography. As to this clonotype: The target antigen is unknown.

Sequenced sample: blood. The chain has TRBV6-2 or TRBV6-3 and TRBJ1-5; no clear D gene. This receptor was obtained from a woman aged 50 to 60 with Graves' hyperthyroidism that later progressed to Graves' ophthalmopathy. The CDR3 sequence is CASNPISGSNQPQHF. CDR3 nucleotide sequence: TGTGCCAGCAATCCGATCTCGGGGAGCAATCAGCCCCAGCATTTT.